This T cell receptor beta chain originates from a study of cytomegalovirus exposure and HLA in healthy donors. Whole-study results and caveats: Sequence variants that were highly shared formed a cluster that was likely a sequencing artifact. Clonal expansion was found to be greater in HLA-associated TCR beta chains than in equally common others in a later analysis. TCR beta sequences reportedly predicted most subjects' HLA-A and HLA-B alleles accurately. HLA allele associations emerged for roughly 17,000 TCR beta sequences in a later analysis, at 0.05 false discovery rate.

This clone has a handful of counts. Its antigen is currently unknown. This CDR3 comprises 14 residues. From germline, CDR1 is LNHNV and CDR2 YYDKDF (reference sequence). Between the trimmed V and J ends, which lost 5 bases and 7 bases, there was a span of 18 bases. PCR employed 60 Vbeta and 13 Jbeta primers. Profiled with immunoSEQ multiplex PCR; TCRdb holds only in-frame clones, not every one. Of about 190,000 clones in the sample, about four fifths were seen once. The specimen was PBMCs. The clonotype comes from a woman aged 50 to 60 in good health and CMV-seropositive. The chain joins TRBV15 to TRBJ2-7; D remains ambiguous. This CDR3 reads CATSFRQDPGEQYF. The DNA for the CDR3 is TGTGCCACCAGCTTCCGACAAGACCCTGGTGAGCAGTACTTC.